This T cell receptor (beta chain) is from a study of human versus mouse CDR3 diversity and MHC coevolution. With 5 bases clipped from V and 2 bases from J, the junction kept 8 bases outside the gene matches. CDR3 size: 15 residues. Germline V lookup: CDR1 WNHNN, CDR2 SYGVQD (reference sequence). The repertoire was sequenced with immunoSEQ multiplex PCR; TCRdb's copy has only in-frame clones and lacks some. The sample carries about 60,000 clones, 94% recorded once. The study's findings and limits: iCHAO1 estimated the human TCR beta repertoire at 1.5 million to 2 million clonotypes. The lowest clonal inequality scores came from most of the three human donors. Compared with mice, human CDR3s carried more deletions and insertions on average.

Concerning this clone: Its antigen remains unidentified.

The sequenced material came from naive CD4+ T cells from blood. As for subset: CD45RO-negative CD62L-positive naive CD4 T cells. This receptor was identified in a person between 55 and 69 years old in good health. This chain uses TRBV10-1 with TRBJ2-7, with 8 positions matching TRBD2. In DNA form, the CDR3 reads TGCGCCAGCAGTCTCAGCGGGAGCGGGCCCTACGAGCAGTACTTC. It translates to CASSLSGSGPYEQYF.